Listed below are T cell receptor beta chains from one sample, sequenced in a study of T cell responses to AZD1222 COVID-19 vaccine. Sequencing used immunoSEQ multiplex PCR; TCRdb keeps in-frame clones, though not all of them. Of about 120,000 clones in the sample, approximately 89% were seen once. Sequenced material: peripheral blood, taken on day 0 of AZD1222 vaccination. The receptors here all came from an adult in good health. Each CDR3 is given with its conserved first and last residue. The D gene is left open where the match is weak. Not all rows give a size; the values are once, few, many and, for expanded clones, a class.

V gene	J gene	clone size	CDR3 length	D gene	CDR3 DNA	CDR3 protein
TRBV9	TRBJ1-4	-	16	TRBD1	TGTGCCAGCAGCCAGAGCCCGACAGGGGGAGGTGAAAAACTGTTTTTT	CASSQSPTGGGEKLFF
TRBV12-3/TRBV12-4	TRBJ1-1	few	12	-	TGTGCCAGCAGTTGGGCGAACACTGAAGCTTTCTTT	CASSWANTEAFF
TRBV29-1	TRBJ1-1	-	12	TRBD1	TGCAGCGCAGGAACAGGGGCCACTGAAGCTTTCTTT	CSAGTGATEAFF
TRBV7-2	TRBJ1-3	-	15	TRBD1	TGTGCCAGCAGCTTCGACAGGGCTCCCGGAAACACCATATATTTT	CASSFDRAPGNTIYF
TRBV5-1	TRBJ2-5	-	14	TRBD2	TGCGCCAGCAGCCCGGGAGGAGGGGTAGAGACCCAGTACTTC	CASSPGGGVETQYF
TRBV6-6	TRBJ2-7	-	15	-	TGTGCCAGCAGTTACCCCGGGACAGCCGGGGGGGAGCAGTACTTC	CASSYPGTAGGEQYF
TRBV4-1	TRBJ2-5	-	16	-	TGCGCCAGCAGCCTAGCAGAGGGACGACCCCAAGAGACCCAGTACTTC	CASSLAEGRPQETQYF
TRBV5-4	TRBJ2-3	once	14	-	TGTGCCAGCAGCTCCTCGCTCCCCGCAGATACGCAGTATTTT	CASSSSLPADTQYF
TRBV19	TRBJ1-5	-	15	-	TGTGCCAGTAGTATATTTGGGTTTAGCAATCAGCCCCAGCATTTT	CASSIFGFSNQPQHF
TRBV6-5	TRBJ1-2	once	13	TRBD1	TGTGCCACCGTGACAGGGACTAACTATGGCTACACCTTC	CATVTGTNYGYTF
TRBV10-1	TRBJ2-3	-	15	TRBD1	TGCGCCAGCAGACCGGGACAGGGGGCCACAGATACGCAGTATTTT	CASRPGQGATDTQYF
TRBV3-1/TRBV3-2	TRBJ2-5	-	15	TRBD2	TGTGCCAGCAGCCAAGATCCGACTAGCGGGGAGACCCAGTACTTC	CASSQDPTSGETQYF
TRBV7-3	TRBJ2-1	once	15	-	TGTGCCAGCAGCTTGGATGCTGGCGGGTCGAGCGAGCAGTTCTTC	CASSLDAGGSSEQFF
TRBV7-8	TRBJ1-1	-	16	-	TGTGCCAGCAGCTTAGTTCAGGGCCTGCGGAACACTGAAGCTTTCTTT	CASSLVQGLRNTEAFF
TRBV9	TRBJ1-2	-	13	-	TGTGCCAGCAGCCCCGGAGGTAACTATGGCTACACCTTC	CASSPGGNYGYTF
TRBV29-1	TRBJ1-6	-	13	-	TGCAGCGTGAGACAGGAAAATAATTCACCCCTCCACTTT	CSVRQENNSPLHF
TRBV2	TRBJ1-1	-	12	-	TGTGCCAGCAGTGAAGCGGACCCTGGCGCTTTCTTT	CASSEADPGAFF